This T cell receptor beta chain appears in the sequencing data of a study of T cells after yellow fever vaccination. A 5'RACE template-switching step, the method used to make TCR cDNA, added a universal primer site and UMIs. TCRdb called the 5' RACE reads again in MiXCR, with one record for every CDR3 protein. This sample has about 300,000 distinct CDR3 sequences, with 6.8% found just once. The CDR3 runs to 14 residues. V was clipped by 1 base and J by 1 base, with 8 bases between them. Per germline, CDR1 SGHRS and CDR2 YFSETQ. The sample consisted of PBMCs, taken around 45 days after the first yellow fever vaccination. The TCR originated in a man aged 18 to 29 who received the YFV17D yellow fever vaccine. The chain links TRBV5-1 to TRBJ1-1; tentatively, D is TRBD1 (6 bases). The CDR3 loop reads CASSLMGQNTEAFF. The CDR3 coding sequence is TGCGCCAGCAGCTTGATGGGACAGAACACTGAAGCTTTCTTT.